A single sample gave rise to the 15 T cell receptor beta chains below, sequenced in a study of post-analysis software for immune sequencing data. General observations from the study: Patients showed TRBV5-6, TRBV5-1 and TRBV20-1 among several TRBV segments more frequent than in controls.

These receptors have no identified antigens. Tagging with unique molecular identifiers was a feature of the TCR beta cDNA libraries. A single record per CDR3 protein comes from TCRdb applying MiXCR to the PCR reads. Among approximately 690,000 distinct CDR3 sequences listed, around 64% were seen once. The source material was blood. The origin of the receptors is a girl aged 2 to 9 with multiple sclerosis.

Note on this clonotype: An end of the junction differs from the germline gene, which may be a read error. J is TRBJ2-1 and V is TRBV5-5; tentative D call: TRBD1 (5 bases). This CDR3 is 13 amino acids long. Germline V gene lookup returns CDR1 SGHKS and CDR2 YYEKEE (reference sequence). DNA of the CDR3: TGTGCCAGGAGCTTCCAGGGTCTAGGTGAGCAGTTCTTC. Its protein product is CARSFQGLGEQFF.

V is TRBV6-6 and J is TRBJ2-1, with 8 bases fitting TRBD2. Germline-derived CDR1 and CDR2 are MNHNY and SVGAGI (reference sequence). The CDR3 extends over 10 amino acids. The chain's CDR3 is CASGVNEQFF. In nucleotides, the CDR3 is TGTGCTAGCGGGGTCAATGAGCAGTTCTTC.

This clonotype was observed a handful of times. The genes are TRBV12-3 or TRBV12-4 and TRBJ1-1, with D uncertain. V was pared by 5 bases and J by 11 bases, with 15 bases between. This CDR3 is 12 amino acids long. The CDR3 region has the DNA TGTGCCAGCAGTGGGCGTCTAGGGAGGGCTTTCTTT. Translated, it gives CASSGRLGRAFF.

This clonotype came up a few times. The chain uses TRBV21-1 and TRBJ2-3; TRBD1, the table's D call, was not compared with the DNA. TRBV21-1 is noted as a pseudogene. CDR3 size: 15 residues. The CDR3 sequence: CANLPTGASTDTQYF. In DNA form, the CDR3 reads TGTGCCAACCTGCCTACAGGGGCTAGCACAGATACGCAGTATTTT.

The genes are TRBV5-1 and TRBJ2-7; D might be TRBD1 or TRBD2, each matching 6 bases. The CDR3 is 15 residues long. Germline CDR1 SGHRS, CDR2 YFSETQ. The germline V and J ends were trimmed by 3 bases and 4 bases, with 17 bases remaining between them. The CDR3 is CASSSLPGALYEQYF. In DNA, the CDR3 is TGCGCCAGCAGCTCCTTACCGGGGGCCCTTTACGAGCAGTACTTC.

The chain carries TRBV6-5 and TRBJ2-3; 8 bases are a match to TRBD2. This CDR3 comprises 14 residues. Looked up from germline, CDR1 is MNHEY and CDR2 is SVGAGI. Trimming removed 7 bases from V and 6 bases from J; junction bases left unmatched: 9. The CDR3 DNA follows: TGTGCCAGCATGGGTAGCGGGACCCTCGATACGCAGTATTTT. It codes for CASMGSGTLDTQYF.

The chain uses TRBV6-2 or TRBV6-3 and TRBJ2-1, with TRBD2 matching 15 bases. Looked up from germline, CDR1 is MNHEY and CDR2 is SVGEGT. With 6 bases clipped from V and 4 bases from J, the junction kept 7 bases outside the gene matches. CDR3 length: 17 residues. The DNA for the CDR3 is TGTGCCAGCAGCCCGGGACTAGCGGGAGGAAGATACAATGAGCAGTTCTTC. This codes for CASSPGLAGGRYNEQFF.

There are a few counts of this clonotype. The V call is TRBV7-2, the J call TRBJ2-7, with D possibly TRBD1 on 5 matching bases. From germline, CDR1 is SGHTA and CDR2 FQGNSA. The CDR3 covers 15 residues. Trimming shortened V by 0 bases and J by 0 bases, and 9 bases separated the two germline ends. This CDR3 is CASSLAQGVSYEQYF. Written as DNA, the CDR3 is TGTGCCAGCAGCTTAGCCCAAGGGGTCTCCTACGAGCAGTACTTC.

This clonotype was seen only a few times. V usage is TRBV10-3 and J usage is TRBJ2-3; either TRBD1 or TRBD2 may fit D (6 bases each). Trimming removed 2 bases at V and 4 bases at J, with 13 bases between. Germline lookup yields CDR1 ENHRY and CDR2 SYGVKD. The CDR3 totals 15 residues. The CDR3 sequence is CAISEQVGGADTQYF. The CDR3, as DNA: TGTGCCATCAGTGAGCAGGTCGGGGGCGCAGATACGCAGTATTTT.

J is TRBJ1-6 and V is TRBV12-3 or TRBV12-4; D is uncertain. Trimming pared 6 bases from V and 8 bases from J, leaving 14 bases between. The CDR3 length is 14 residues. The CDR3 coding sequence is TGTGCCAGCAGCTCTATGGCCTCGGATTCACCCCTCCACTTT. Residues: CASSSMASDSPLHF.

The chain joins TRBV20-1 to TRBJ2-4; D not resolved. The V gene lost 5 bases and the J gene lost 9 bases, with 14 bases spanning the gap. Germline values: CDR1 DFQATT, CDR2 SNEGSKA (reference sequence). CDR3 length equals 12 residues. Written as DNA, the CDR3 is TGCAGTGCTGATTCGGGTGGTGGCATTCAGTACTTC. As protein: CSADSGGGIQYF.

This rearrangement joins TRBV7-9 to TRBJ2-3, with D unclear. CDR1 SEHNR and CDR2 FQNEAQ come from the germline V gene (reference sequence). The CDR3 sequence is 12 residues long. V was trimmed by 5 bases and J by 3 bases, leaving 6 bases between them. The CDR3 DNA follows: TGTGCCAGCAGCCCCGAGACAGATACGCAGTATTTT. It is translated as CASSPETDTQYF.

This clonotype was seen a handful of times. The chain uses TRBV20-1 and TRBJ1-2; D ambiguous. V was cut by 3 bases and J by 6 bases, with 11 bases left in between. CDR1 and CDR2 from the germline V gene are DFQATT and SNEGSKA (reference sequence). CDR3 length: 12 residues. Here the CDR3 DNA reads TGCAGTGCTAGGGGCGGGCGGAATGGCTACACCTTC. Residues: CSARGGRNGYTF.

This clonotype was recorded only once. A read error may be the cause here, since a much bigger clone is one base away. This sequence joins TRBV6-1 and TRBJ1-5; the D gene is possibly TRBD1 (6 bases). Germline lookup yields CDR1 MNHNS and CDR2 SASEGT. The CDR3 is made up of 17 amino acids. CDR3 coding DNA: TGTGCCAGCAGTGAGGGGGAGGACAGTCATAGCGATCAGCCCCAGCATTTT. This translates into CASSEGEDSHSDQPQHF.

This clonotype was observed a few times. This chain links TRBV12-3 or TRBV12-4 with TRBJ1-6, with D tentatively TRBD1 (5 bases). CDR3 length equals 14 residues. V dropped 3 bases and J dropped 7 bases, with 10 bases sitting between them. The CDR3 reads CASSFDSSNSPLHF. CDR3 sequence (DNA): TGTGCCAGCAGTTTTGACAGTTCAAATTCACCCCTCCACTTT.